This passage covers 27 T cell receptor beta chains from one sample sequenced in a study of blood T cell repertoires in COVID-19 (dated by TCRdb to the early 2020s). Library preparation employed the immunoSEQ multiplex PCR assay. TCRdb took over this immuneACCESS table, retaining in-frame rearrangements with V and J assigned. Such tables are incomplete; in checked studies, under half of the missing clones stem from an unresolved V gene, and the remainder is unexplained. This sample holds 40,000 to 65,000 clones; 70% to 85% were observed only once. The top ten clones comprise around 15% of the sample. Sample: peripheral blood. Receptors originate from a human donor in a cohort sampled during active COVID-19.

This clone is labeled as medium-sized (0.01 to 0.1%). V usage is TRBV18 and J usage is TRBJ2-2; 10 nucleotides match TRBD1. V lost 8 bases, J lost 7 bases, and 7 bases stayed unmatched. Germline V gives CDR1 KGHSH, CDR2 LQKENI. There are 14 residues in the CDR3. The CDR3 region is CASADRGHFGELFF. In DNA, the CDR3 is TGTGCCAGCGCCGACAGGGGGCACTTCGGGGAGCTGTTTTTT.

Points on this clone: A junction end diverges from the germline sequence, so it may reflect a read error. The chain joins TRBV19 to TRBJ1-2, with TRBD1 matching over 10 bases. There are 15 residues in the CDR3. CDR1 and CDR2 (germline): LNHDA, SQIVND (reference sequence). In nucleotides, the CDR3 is TGTGCTAGTAGTATACGGACAGGGGGACTCTATGGCTACACCTTC. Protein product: CASSIRTGGLYGYTF. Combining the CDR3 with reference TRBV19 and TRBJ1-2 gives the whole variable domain DGGITQSPKYLFRKEGQNVTLSCEQNLNHDAMYWYRQDPGQGLRLIYYSQIVNDFQKGDIAEGYSVSREKKESFPLTVTSAQKNPTAFYLCASSIRTGGLYGYTFGSGTRLTVV.

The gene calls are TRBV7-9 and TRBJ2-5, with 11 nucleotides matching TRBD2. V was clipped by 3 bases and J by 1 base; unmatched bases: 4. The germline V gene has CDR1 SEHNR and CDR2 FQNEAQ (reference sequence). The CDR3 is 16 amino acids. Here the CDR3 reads CASSFILAGGQETQYF. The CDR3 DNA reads TGTGCCAGCAGCTTCATCCTAGCGGGGGGCCAAGAGACCCAGTACTTC.

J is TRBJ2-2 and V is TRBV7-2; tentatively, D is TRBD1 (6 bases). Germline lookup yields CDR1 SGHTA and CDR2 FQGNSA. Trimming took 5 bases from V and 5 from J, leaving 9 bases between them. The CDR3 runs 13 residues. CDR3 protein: CASSITGTGELFF. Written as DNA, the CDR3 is TGTGCCAGCAGCATAACAGGGACCGGGGAGCTGTTTTTT. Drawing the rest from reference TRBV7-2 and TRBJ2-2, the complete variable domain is GAGVSQSPSNKVTEKGKDVELRCDPISGHTALYWYRQSLGQGLEFLIYFQGNSAPDKSGLPSDRFSAERTGGSVSTLTIQRTQQEDSAVYLCASSITGTGELFFGEGSRLTVL.

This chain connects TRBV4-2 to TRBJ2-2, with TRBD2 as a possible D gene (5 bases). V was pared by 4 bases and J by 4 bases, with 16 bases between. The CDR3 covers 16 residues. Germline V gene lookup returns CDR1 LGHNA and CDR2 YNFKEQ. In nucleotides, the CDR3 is TGTGCCAGCAGCCCCGATCAGAGGGCTGGCACCGGGGAGCTGTTTTTT. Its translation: CASSPDQRAGTGELFF.

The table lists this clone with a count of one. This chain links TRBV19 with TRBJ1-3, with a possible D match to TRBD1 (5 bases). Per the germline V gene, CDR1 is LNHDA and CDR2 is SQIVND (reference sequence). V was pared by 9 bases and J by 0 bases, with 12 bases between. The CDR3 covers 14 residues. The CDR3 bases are TGTGCCAGCAAAGACAGTGCCTCTGGAAACACCATATATTTT. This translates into CASKDSASGNTIYF. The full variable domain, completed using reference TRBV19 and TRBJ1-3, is DGGITQSPKYLFRKEGQNVTLSCEQNLNHDAMYWYRQDPGQGLRLIYYSQIVNDFQKGDIAEGYSVSREKKESFPLTVTSAQKNPTAFYLCASKDSASGNTIYFGEGSWLTVV.

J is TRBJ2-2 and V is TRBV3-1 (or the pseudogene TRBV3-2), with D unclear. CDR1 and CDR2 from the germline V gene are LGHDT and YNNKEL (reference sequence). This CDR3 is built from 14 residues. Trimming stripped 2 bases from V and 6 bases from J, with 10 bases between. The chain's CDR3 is CASSQSVASGELFF. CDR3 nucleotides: TGTGCCAGCAGCCAATCGGTAGCTTCCGGGGAGCTGTTTTTT.

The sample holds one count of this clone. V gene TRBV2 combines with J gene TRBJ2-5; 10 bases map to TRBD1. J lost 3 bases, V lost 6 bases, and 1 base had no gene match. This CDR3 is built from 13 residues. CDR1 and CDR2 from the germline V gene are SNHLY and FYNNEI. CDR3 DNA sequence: TGTGCCAGCAGGGGGACAGGGGAAGAGACCCAGTACTTC. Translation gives CASRGTGEETQYF.

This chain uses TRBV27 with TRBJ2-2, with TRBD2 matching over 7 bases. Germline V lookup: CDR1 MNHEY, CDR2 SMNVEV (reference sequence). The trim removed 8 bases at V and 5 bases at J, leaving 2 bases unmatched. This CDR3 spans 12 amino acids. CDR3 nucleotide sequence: TGTGCCAGCGGGGAGGGAACCGGGGAGCTGTTTTTT. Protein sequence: CASGEGTGELFF.

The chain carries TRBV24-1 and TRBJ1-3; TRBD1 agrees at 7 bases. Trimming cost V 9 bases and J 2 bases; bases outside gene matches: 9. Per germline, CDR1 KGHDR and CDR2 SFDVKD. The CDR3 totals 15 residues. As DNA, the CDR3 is TGTGCCACCCGGGGTGAGGGGGCGCCTGGAAACACCATATATTTT. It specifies CATRGEGAPGNTIYF.

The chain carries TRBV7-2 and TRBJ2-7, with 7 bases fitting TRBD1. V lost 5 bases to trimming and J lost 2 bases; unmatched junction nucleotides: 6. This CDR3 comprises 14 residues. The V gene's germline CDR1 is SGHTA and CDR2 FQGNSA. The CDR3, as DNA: TGTGCCAGCAGCCCTCGACAGGGCCCCTACGAGCAGTACTTC. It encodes CASSPRQGPYEQYF.

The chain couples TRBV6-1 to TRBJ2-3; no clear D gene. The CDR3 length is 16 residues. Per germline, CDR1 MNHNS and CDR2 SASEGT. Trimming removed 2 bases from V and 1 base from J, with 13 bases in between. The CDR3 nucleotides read TGTGCCAGCAGTGAAACGGCCGGGTTGGGCACAGATACGCAGTATTTT. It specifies CASSETAGLGTDTQYF.

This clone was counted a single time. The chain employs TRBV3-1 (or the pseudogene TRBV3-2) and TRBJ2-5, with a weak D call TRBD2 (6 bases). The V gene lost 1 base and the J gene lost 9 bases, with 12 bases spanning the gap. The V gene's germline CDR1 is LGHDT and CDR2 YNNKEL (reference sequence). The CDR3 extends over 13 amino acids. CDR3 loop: CASSQGGTSAQYF. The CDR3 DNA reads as TGTGCCAGCAGCCAAGGTGGGACTTCGGCCCAGTACTTC.

In DNA, the CDR3 is TGCGCCAGCAGTGATGAGCGGGGACAAGAGACCCAGTACTTC. Its translation: CASSDERGQETQYF. V usage is TRBV10-1 and J usage is TRBJ2-5; 7 nucleotides agree with TRBD2. Trimming took 3 bases from V and 2 from J; bases not matched to a gene: 3. The CDR3 runs 14 residues. CDR1 is WNHNN, CDR2 SYGVQD, per germline (reference sequence).

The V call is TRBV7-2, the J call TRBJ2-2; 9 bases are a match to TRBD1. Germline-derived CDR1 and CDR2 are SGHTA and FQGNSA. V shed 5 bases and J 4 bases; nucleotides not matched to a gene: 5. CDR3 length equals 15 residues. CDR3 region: CASSVRQGGTGELFF. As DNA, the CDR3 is TGTGCCAGCAGCGTAAGACAGGGGGGCACCGGGGAGCTGTTTTTT.

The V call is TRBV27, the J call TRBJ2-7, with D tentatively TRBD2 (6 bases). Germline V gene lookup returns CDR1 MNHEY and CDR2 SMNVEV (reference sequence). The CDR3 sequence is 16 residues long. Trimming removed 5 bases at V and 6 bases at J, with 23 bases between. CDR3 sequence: CASSIVIYGSPGEQYF. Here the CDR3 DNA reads TGTGCCAGCAGTATTGTGATTTACGGGAGTCCTGGCGAGCAGTACTTC.

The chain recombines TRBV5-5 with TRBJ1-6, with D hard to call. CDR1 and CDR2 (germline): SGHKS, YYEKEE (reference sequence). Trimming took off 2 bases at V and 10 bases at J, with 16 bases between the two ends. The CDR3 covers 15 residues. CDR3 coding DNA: TGTGCCAGCAGCTTCAGTTCGGCAGGCGGGTCACCCCTCCACTTT. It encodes CASSFSSAGGSPLHF.

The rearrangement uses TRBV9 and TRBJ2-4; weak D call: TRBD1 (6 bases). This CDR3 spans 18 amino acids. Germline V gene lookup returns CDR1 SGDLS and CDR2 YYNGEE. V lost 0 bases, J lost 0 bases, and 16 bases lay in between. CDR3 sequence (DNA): TGTGCCAGCAGCGTAGGACCTGGGGGCGATGGAGCCAAAAACATTCAGTACTTC. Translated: CASSVGPGGDGAKNIQYF.

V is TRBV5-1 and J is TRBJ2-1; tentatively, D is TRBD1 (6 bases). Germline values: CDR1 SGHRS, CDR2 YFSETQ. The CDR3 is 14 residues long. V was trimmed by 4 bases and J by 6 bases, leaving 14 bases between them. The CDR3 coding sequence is TGCGCCAGCAGCCTGGGGGCAGGCCCCAATGAGCAGTTCTTC. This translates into CASSLGAGPNEQFF.

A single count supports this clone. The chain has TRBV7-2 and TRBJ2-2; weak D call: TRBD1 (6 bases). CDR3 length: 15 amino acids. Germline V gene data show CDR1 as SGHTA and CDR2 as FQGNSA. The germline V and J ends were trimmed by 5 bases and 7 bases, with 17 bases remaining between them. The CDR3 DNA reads TGTGCCAGCAGCCAAAGGGACATAACTATCGGGGAGCTGTTTTTT. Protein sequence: CASSQRDITIGELFF.

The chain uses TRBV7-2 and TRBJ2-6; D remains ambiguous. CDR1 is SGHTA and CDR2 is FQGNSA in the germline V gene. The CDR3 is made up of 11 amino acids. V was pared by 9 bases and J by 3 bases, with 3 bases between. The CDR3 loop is CASSGANVLTF. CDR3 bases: TGTGCCAGTAGTGGGGCCAACGTCCTGACTTTC. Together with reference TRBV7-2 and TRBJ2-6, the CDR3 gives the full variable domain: GAGVSQSPSNKVTEKGKDVELRCDPISGHTALYWYRQSLGQGLEFLIYFQGNSAPDKSGLPSDRFSAERTGGSVSTLTIQRTQQEDSAVYLCASSGANVLTFGAGSRLTVL.

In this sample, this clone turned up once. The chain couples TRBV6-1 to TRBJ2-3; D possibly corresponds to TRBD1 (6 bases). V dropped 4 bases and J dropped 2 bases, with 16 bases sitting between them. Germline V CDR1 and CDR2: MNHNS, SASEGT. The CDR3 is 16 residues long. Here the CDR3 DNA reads TGTGCCAGCAGTGTCCTGGCGACAGGAACCACAGATACGCAGTATTTT. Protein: CASSVLATGTTDTQYF.

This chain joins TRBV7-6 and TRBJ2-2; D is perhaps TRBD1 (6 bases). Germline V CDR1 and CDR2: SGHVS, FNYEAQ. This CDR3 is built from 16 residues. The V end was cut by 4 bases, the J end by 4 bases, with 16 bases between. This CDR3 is CASSSRIGQTTGELFF. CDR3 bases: TGTGCCAGCAGCTCAAGGATAGGACAGACCACCGGGGAGCTGTTTTTT.

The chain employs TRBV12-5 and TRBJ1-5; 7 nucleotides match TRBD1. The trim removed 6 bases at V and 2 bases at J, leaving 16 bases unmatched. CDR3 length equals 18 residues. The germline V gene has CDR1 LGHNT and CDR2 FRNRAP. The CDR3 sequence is CASGQDREQGLGNQPQHF. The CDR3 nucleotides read TGTGCTAGTGGACAAGACAGGGAACAGGGGCTTGGCAATCAGCCCCAGCATTTT.

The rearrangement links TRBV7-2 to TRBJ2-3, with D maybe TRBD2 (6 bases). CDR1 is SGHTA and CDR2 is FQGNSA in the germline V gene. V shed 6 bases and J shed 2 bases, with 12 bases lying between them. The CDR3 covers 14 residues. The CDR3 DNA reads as TGTGCCAGCAGGGGGGGACTCTACACAGATACGCAGTATTTT. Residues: CASRGGLYTDTQYF.

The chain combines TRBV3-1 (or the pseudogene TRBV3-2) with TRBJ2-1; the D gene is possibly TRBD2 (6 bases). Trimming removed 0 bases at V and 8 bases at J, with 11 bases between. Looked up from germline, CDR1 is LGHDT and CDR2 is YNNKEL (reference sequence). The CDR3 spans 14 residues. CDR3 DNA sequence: TGTGCCAGCAGCCAAGATATCGGGGGATATGAGCAGTTCTTC. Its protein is CASSQDIGGYEQFF.

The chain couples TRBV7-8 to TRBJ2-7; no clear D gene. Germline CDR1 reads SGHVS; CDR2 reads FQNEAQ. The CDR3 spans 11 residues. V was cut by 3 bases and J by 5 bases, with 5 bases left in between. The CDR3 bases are TGTGCCAGCAGCTTCGAGGACGAGCAGTACTTC. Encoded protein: CASSFEDEQYF.